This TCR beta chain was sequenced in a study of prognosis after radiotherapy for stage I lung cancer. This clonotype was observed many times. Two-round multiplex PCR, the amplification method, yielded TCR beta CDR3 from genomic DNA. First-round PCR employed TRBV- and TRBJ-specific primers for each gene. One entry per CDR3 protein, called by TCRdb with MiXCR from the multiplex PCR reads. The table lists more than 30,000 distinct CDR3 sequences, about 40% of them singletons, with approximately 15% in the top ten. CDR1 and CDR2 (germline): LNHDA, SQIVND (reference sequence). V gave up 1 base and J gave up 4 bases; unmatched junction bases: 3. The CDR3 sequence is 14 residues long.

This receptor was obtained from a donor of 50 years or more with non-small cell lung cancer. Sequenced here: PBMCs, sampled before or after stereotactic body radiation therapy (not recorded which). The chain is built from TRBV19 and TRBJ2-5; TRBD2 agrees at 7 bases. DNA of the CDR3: TGTGCCAGTAGTATAGCTTGGGGGGGAGAGACCCAGTACTTC. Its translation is CASSIAWGGETQYF.